The clone carrying this T cell receptor beta chain appeared a single time. Its cognate antigen is unknown. This CDR3 has 15 amino acids. Germline loops: CDR1 SGHNT, CDR2 YENEEA. The V and J ends lost 1 base and 0 bases respectively, with 9 bases between them. This sample was taken from a study of T cells in localized non-small cell lung cancer. The assay was immunoSEQ multiplex PCR, and TCRdb's table has in-frame clones only and misses some. The table has roughly 30,000 clones, roughly 89% seen once. Overall study findings and caveats: Adjacent lung had a median around 60 of the 100 largest tumor clones. Only one tumor region went through sequencing, so heterogeneity may still be there.

This sequence was found in a woman aged 18-49 years with stage I lung adenocarcinoma. The source was peripheral blood, collected before any cancer treatment. The genes are TRBV11-3 and TRBJ2-5; unclear D gene. CDR3 region: CASSLVGAYQETQYF. The DNA of the CDR3 is TGTGCCAGCAGCTTAGTAGGCGCGTACCAAGAGACCCAGTACTTC.